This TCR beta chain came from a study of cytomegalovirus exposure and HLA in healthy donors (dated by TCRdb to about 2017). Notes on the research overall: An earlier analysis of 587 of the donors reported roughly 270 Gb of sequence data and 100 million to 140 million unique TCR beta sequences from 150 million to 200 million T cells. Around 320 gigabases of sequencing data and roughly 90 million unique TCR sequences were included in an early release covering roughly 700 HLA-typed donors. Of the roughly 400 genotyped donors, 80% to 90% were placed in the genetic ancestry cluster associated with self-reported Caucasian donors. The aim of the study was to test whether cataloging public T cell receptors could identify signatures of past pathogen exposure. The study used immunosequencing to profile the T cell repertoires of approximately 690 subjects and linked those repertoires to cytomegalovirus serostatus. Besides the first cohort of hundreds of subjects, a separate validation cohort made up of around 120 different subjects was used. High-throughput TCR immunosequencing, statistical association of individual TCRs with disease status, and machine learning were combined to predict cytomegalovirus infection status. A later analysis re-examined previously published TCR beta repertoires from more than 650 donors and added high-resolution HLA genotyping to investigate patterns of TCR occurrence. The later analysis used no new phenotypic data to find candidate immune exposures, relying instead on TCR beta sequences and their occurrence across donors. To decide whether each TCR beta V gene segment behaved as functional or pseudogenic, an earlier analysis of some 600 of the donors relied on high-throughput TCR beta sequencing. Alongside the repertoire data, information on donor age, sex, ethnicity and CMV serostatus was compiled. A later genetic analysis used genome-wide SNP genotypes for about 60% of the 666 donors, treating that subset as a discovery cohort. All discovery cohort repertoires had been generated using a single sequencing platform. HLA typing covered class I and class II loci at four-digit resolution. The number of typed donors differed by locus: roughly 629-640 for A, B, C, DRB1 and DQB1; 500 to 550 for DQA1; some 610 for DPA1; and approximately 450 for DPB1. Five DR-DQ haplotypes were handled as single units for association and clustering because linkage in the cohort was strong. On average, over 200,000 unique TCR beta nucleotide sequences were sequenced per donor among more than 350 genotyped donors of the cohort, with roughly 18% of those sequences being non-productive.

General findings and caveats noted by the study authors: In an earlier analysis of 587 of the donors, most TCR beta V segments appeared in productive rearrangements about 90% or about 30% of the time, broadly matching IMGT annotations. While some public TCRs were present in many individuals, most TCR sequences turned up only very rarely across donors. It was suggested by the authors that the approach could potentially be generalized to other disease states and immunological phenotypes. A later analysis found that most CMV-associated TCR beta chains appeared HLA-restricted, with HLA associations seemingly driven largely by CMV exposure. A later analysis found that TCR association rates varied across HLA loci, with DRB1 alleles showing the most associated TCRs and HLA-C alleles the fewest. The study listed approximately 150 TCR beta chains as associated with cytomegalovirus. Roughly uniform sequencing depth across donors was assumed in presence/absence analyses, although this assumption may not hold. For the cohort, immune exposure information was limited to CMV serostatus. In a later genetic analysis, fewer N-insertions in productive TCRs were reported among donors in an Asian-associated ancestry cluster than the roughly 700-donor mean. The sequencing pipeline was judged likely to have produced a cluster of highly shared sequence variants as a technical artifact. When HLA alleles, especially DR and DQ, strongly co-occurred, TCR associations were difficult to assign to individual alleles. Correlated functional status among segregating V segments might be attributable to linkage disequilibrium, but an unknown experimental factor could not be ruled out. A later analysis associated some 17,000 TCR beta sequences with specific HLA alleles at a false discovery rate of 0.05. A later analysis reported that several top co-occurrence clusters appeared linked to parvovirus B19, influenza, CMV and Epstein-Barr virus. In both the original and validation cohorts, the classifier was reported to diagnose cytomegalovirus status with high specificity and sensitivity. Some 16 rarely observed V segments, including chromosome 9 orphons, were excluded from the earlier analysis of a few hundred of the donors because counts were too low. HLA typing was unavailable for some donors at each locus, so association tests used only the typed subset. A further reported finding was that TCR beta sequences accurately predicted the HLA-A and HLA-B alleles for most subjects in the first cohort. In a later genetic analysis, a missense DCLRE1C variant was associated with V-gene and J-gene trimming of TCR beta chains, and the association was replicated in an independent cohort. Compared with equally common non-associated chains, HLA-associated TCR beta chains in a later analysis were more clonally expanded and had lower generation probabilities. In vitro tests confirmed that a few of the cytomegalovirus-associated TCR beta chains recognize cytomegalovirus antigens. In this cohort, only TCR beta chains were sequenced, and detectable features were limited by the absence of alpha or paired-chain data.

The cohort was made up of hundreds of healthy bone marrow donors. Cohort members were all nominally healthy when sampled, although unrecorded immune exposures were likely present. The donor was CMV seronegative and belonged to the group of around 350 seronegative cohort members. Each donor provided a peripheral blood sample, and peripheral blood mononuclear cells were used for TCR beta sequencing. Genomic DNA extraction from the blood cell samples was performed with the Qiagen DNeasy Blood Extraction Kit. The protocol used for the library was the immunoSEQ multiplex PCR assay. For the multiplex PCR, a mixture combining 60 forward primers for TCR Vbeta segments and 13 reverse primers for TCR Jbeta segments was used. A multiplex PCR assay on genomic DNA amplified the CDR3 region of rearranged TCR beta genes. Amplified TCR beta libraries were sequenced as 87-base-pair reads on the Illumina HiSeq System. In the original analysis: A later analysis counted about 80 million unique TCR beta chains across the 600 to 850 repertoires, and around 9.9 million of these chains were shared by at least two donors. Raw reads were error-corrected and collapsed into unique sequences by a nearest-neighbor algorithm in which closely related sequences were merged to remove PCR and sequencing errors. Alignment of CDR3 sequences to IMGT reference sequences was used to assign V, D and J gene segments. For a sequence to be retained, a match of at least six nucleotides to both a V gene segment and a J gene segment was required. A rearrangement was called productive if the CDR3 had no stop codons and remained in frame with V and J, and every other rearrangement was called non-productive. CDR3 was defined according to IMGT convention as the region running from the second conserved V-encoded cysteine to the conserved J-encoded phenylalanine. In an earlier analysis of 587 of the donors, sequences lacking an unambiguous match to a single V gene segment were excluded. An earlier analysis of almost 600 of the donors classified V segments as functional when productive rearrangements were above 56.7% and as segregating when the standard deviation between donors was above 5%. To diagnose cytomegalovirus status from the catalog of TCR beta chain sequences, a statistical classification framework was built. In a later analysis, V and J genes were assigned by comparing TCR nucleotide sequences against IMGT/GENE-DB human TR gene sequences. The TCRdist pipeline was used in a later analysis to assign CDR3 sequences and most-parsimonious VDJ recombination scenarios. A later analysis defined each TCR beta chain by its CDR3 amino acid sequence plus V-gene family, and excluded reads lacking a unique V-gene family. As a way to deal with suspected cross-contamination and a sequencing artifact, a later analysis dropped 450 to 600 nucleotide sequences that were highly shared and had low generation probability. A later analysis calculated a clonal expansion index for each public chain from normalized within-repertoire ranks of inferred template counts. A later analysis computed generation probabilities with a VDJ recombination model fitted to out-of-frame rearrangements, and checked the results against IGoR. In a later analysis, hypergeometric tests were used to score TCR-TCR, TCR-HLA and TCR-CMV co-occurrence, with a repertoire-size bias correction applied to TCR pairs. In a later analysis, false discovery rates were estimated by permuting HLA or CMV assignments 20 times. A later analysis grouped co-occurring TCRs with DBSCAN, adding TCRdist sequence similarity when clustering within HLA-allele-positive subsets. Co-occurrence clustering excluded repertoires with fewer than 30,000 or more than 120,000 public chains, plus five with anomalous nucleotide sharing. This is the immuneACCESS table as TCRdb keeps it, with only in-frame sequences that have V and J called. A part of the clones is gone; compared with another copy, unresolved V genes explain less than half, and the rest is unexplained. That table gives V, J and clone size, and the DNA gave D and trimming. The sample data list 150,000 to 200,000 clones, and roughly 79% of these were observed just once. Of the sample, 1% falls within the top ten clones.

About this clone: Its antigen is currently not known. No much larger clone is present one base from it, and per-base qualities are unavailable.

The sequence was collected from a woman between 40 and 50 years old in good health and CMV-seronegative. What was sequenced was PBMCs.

The CDR3 region has the sequence CSVTGTATDTQYF. The base sequence is TGCAGCGTCACCGGGACAGCCACAGATACGCAGTATTTT. The sequence joins TRBV29-1 to TRBJ2-3, and 7 junctional nucleotides match TRBD1. The V end gives up 6 bases and the J end 2 bases, leaving 5 bases in the junction not matched to a gene. The CDR3 starts with the cysteine, ends with the phenylalanine, and has 13 residues. Just the 39-base CDR3 DNA is kept, in frame starting at base 1. From a lookup of the germline V gene, CDR1 and CDR2 are SQVTM and ANQGSEA.